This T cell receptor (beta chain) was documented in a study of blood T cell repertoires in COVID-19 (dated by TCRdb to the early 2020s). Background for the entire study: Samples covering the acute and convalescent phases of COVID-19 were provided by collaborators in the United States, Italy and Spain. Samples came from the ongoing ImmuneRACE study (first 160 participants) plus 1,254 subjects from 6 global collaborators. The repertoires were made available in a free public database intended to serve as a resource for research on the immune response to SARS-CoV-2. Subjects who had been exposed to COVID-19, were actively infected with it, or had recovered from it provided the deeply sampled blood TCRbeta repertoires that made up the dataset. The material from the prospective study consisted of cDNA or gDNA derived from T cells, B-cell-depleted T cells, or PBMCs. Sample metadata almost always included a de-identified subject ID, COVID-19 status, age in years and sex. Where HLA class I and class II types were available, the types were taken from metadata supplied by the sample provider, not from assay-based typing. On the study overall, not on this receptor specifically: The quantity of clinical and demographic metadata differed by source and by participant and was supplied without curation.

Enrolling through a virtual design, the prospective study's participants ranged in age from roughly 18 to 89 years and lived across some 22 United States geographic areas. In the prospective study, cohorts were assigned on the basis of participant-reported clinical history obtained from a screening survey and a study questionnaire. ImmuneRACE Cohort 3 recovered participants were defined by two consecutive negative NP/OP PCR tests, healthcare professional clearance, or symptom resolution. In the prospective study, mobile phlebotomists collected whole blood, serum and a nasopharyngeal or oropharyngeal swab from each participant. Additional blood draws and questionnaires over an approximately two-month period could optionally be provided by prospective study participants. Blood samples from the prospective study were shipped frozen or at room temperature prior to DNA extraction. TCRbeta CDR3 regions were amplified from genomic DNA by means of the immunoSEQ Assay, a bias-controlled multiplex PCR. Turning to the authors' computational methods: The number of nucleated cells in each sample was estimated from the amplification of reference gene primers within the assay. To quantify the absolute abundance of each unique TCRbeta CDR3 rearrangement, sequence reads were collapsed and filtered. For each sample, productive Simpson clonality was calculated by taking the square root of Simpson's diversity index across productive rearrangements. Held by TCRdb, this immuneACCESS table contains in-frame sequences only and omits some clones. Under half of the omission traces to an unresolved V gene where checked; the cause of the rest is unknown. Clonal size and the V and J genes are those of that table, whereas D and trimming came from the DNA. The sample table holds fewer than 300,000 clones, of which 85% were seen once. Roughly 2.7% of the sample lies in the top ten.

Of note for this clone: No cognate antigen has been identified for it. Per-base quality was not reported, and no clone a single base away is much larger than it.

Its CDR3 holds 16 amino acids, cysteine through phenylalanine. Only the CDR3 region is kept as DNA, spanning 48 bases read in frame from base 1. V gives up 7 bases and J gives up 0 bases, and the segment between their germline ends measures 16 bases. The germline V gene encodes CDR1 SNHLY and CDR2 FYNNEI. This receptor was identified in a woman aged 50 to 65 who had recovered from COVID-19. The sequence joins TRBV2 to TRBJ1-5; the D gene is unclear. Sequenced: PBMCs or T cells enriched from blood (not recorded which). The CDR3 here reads CASTPSGGYSNQPQHF. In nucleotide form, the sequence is TGTGCCAGCACCCCTAGTGGAGGCTATAGCAATCAGCCCCAGCATTTT.